This T cell receptor (beta chain) appears in the sequencing data of a study of T cell clusters in autoimmune cytopenias. Findings and limits, study-wide: TRB repertoire shifts in secondary cytopenia and chronic lymphocytic leukemia mostly reflected lymphoma, not autoimmunity.

Per the germline V gene, CDR1 is SEHNR and CDR2 is FQNEAQ (reference sequence). CDR3 size: 14 residues. For this clonotype: Its antigen remains unidentified.

TRB rearrangements were amplified by touch-down multiplex PCR with mixed TRB-A/B primers. Reanalyzing the multiplex PCR reads, TCRdb keeps one entry per CDR3 protein, without DNA. This sample lists several thousand distinct CDR3 sequences; its ten largest clones have less than 6%. TRB was amplified from about 260 ng of peripheral blood genomic DNA per sample. This sample was also put to use in a study of T cell repertoires in aging, cancer and after chemotherapy. This second study says: Compared with age-matched healthy donors, untreated hematological or solid cancer patients showed higher blood TCR clonality. In each cancer cohort, median generation probability increased across chemotherapy, suggesting thymic output rebounded.

V usage is TRBV7-9 and J usage is TRBJ2-7; TCRdb designates TRBD1, a call that cannot be tested without DNA. The clonotype originates from a human donor in good health. The sample comprised peripheral blood. The CDR3 protein is CASSVDRGRYEQYF.